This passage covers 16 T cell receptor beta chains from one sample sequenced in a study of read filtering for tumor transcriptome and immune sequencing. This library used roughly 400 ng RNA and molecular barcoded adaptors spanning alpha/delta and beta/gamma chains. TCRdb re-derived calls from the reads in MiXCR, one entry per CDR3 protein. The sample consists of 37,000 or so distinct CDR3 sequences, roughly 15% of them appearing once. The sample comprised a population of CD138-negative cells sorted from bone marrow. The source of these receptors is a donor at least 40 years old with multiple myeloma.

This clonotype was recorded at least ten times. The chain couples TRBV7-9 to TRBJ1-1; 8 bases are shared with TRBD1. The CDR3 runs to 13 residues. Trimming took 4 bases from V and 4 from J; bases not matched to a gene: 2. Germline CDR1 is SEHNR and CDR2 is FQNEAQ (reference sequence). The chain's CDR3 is CASSSQGVTEAFF. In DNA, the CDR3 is TGTGCCAGCAGCTCACAGGGGGTCACTGAAGCTTTCTTT.

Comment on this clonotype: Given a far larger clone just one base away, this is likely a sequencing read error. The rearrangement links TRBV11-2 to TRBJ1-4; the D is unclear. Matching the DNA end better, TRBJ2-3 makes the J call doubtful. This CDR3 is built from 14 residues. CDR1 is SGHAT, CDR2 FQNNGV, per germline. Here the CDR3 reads CASSLEFGADSQYF. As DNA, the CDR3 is TGTGCCAGCAGCTTAGAATTTGGAGCAGATTCGCAGTATTTT.

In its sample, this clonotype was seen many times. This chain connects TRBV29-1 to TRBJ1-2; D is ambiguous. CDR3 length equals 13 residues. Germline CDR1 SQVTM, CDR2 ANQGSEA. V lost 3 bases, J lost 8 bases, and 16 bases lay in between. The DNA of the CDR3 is TGCAGCGTTGATACGGGGAAGGTGGTAGGCTACACCTTC. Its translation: CSVDTGKVVGYTF.

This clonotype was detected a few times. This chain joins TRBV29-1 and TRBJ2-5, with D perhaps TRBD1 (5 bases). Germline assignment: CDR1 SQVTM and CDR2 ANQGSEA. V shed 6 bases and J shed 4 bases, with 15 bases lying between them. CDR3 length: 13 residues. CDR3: CSVARDSGETQYF. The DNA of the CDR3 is TGCAGCGTCGCCAGGGATTCGGGAGAGACCCAGTACTTC.

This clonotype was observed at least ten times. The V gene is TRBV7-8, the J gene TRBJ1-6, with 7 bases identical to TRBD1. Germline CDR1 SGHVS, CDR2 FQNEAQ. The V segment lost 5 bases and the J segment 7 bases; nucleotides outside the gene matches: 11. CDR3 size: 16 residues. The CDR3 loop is CASSPQMTGQNSPLHF. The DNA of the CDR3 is TGTGCCAGCAGCCCCCAGATGACAGGGCAGAATTCACCCCTCCACTTT.

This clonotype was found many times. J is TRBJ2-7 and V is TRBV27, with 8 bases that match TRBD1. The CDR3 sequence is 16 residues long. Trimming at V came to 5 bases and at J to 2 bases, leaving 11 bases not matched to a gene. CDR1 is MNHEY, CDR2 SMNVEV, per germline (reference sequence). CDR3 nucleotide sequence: TGTGCCAGCAGTACCCAGACAGGGGAAAGGCCCTACGAGCAGTACTTC. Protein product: CASSTQTGERPYEQYF.

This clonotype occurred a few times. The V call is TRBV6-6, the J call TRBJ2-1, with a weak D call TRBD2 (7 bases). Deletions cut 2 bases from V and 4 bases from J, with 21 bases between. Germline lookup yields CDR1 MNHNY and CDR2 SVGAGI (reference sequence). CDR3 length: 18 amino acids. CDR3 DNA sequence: TGTGCCAGCAGTTACGACCTGGGGGGGGCCGCCAGGTACAATGAGCAGTTCTTC. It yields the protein CASSYDLGGAARYNEQFF.

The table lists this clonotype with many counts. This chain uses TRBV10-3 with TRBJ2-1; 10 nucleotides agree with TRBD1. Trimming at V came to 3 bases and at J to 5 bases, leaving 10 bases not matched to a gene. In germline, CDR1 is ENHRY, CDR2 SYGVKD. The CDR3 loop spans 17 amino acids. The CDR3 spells CAISESRGQGINNEQFF. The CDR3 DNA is TGTGCCATCAGTGAATCTAGGGGACAGGGGATTAACAATGAGCAGTTCTTC.

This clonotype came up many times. The CDR3 bases are TGTGCCAGCAGTCCCCGGAATGGTGTCGGATACAATGAGCAGTTCTTC. It translates to CASSPRNGVGYNEQFF. The chain recombines TRBV12-3 or TRBV12-4 with TRBJ2-1; D remains ambiguous. V was cut by 5 bases and J by 4 bases, with 18 bases left in between. The CDR3 loop spans 16 amino acids.

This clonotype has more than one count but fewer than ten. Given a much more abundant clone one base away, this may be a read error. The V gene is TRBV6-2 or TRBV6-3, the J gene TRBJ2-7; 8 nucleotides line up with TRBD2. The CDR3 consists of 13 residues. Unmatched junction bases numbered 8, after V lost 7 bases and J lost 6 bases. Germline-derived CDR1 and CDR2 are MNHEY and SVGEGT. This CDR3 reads CASTTTAGGEQYF. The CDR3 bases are TGTGCCAGCACTACCACTGCGGGAGGCGAGCAGTACTTC.

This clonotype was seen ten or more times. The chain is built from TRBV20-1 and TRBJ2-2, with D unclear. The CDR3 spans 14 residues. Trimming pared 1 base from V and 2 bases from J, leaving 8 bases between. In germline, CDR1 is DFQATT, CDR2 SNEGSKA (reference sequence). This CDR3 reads CSARVGQNTGELFF. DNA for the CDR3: TGCAGTGCTAGAGTTGGTCAAAACACCGGGGAGCTGTTTTTT.

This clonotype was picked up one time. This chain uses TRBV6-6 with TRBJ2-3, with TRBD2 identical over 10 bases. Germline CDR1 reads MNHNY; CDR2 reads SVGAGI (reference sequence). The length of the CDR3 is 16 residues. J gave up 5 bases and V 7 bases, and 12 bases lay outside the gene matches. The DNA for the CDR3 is TGTGCCAGCACCATGGGGGCTAGCGGGAGAGGAGATACGCAGTATTTT. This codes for CASTMGASGRGDTQYF.

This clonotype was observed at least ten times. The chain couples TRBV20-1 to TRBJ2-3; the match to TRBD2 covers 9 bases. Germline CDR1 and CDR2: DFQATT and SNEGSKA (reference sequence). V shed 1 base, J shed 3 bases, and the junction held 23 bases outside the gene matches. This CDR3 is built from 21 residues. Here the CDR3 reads CSARGDPSMREGKGWTDTQYF. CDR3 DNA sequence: TGCAGTGCTAGAGGAGACCCCTCGATGCGGGAGGGAAAGGGTTGGACAGATACGCAGTATTTT.

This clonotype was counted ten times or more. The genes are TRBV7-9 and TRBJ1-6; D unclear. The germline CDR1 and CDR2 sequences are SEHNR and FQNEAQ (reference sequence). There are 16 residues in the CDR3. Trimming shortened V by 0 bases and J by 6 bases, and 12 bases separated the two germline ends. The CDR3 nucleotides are TGTGCCAGCAGCTTAGCCCCGGAACAGCGTAATTCACCCCTCCACTTT. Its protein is CASSLAPEQRNSPLHF.

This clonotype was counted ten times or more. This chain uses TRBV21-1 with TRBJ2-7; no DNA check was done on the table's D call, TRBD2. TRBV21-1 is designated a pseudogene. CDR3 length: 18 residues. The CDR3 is CASSKKTAGVSGIYEQYF. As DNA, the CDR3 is TGTGCCAGCAGCAAAAAAACCGCGGGGGTTAGCGGGATCTACGAGCAGTACTTC.

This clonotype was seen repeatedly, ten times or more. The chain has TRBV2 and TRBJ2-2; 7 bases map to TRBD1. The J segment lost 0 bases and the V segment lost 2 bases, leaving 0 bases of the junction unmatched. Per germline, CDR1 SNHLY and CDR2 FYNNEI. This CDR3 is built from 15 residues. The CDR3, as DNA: TGTGCCAGCAGTGAACAGGGGGCGAACACCGGGGAGCTGTTTTTT. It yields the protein CASSEQGANTGELFF.